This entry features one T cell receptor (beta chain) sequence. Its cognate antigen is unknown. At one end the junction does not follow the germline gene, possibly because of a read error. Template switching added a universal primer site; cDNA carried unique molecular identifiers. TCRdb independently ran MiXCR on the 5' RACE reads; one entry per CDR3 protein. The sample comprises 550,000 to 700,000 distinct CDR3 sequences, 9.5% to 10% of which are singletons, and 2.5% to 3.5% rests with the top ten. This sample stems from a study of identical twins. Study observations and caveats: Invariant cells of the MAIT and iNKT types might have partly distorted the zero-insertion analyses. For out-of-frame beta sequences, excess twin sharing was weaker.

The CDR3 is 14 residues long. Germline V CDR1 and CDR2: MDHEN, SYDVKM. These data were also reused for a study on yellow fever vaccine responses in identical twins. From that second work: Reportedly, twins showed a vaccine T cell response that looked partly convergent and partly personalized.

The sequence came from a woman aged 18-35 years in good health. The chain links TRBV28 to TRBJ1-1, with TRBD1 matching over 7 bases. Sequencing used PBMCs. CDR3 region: CASSSGQRDTEALF. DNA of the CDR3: TGTGCCAGCAGTTCGGGACAGAGGGACACTGAAGCTTTATTT.